Listed here is a single T cell receptor (beta chain). What it binds is unknown. Partitioning of CD4+ cells yielded a CD45RA+ naive subset and a CD45RA-negative memory subset. There are 13 residues in the CDR3. V lost 4 bases, J lost 9 bases, and 16 bases lay in between. Germline CDR1 SNHLY, CDR2 FYNNEI. Some 30,000 T cell genomes (approximately 0.2 ug DNA) went into each sorted-subset replicate. Here immunoSEQ multiplex PCR was the method, and the copy in TCRdb shows in-frame clones only, minus some. The sample contains about 1 million clones, 70% to 80% of which appear only once. These data come from a study of shared clonotypes between healthy human individuals. Study-wide results and limits: Non-shared clonotypes had lower generation probabilities than those shared by all four donors.

This clonotype was sampled from a man aged 18 to 29 in good health. The gene calls are TRBV2 and TRBJ2-7; the D is unclear. The sample was memory CD4+ T cells sorted from blood. Subset described: CD45RA-negative fraction. The CDR3 coding sequence is TGTGCCAGCAGTGGAGTAGAGCACATAGTGCAGTACTTC. Residues: CASSGVEHIVQYF.